One and the same sample provided the 23 T cell receptor beta chains below, sequenced in a study of OX40 agonist ivuxolimab in advanced cancers. Assay used: immunoSEQ multiplex PCR; TCRdb lists only in-frame clones, some missing. The data show over 30,000 clones, more than 70% seen once. Material: CD4+ or CD8+ T cells sorted from blood, obtained in a trial of the OX40 agonist ivuxolimab. Every receptor here comes from an adult with an advanced solid tumor such as melanoma, head and neck, liver or kidney cancer.

This clone has a handful of counts. The genes are TRBV9 and TRBJ1-3, with D perhaps matching TRBD1 (5 bases). The CDR3 consists of 13 residues. Trimming left V 5 bases short and J 4 bases short, with 10 bases between. Per germline, CDR1 SGDLS and CDR2 YYNGEE. CDR3: CASSTRTGNTIYF. CDR3 nucleotide sequence: TGTGCCAGCAGTACGAGGACAGGAAACACCATATATTTT.

The gene calls are TRBV6-1 and TRBJ1-3, with D unclear. Germline lookup yields CDR1 MNHNS and CDR2 SASEGT. V lost 7 bases and J 0 bases, leaving 10 bases between the germline ends. The CDR3 length is 14 residues. The CDR3 DNA reads TGTGCCAGCACTCGGGTGTCCTCTGGAAACACCATATATTTT. Its translation is CASTRVSSGNTIYF.

A remark on this clone: The limits of the CDR3 on the DNA are not certain, so only TCRdb's listed CDR3 is given. V usage is TRBV10-1 and J usage is TRBJ2-7. The V gene's germline CDR1 is WNHNN and CDR2 SYGVQD (reference sequence). The CDR3 spans 12 residues, counting both ends. CDR3 protein: CAYGCRRVGQYF.

The chain uses TRBV7-3 and TRBJ1-3; 10 bases are a match to TRBD1. Germline V gene data show CDR1 as SGHTA and CDR2 as FQGTGA. The CDR3 length is 17 residues. J gave up 3 bases and V 5 bases, and 10 bases lay outside the gene matches. The CDR3 region is CASSPIVGQGGGNTIYF. CDR3 in DNA: TGTGCCAGCAGCCCCATCGTCGGACAGGGGGGTGGAAACACCATATATTTT.

This clone was detected once. The CDR3 reads CAIREEPGQATDTQYF. CDR3 sequence (DNA): TGTGCCATCAGGGAAGAACCGGGACAGGCCACAGATACGCAGTATTTT. The chain employs TRBV10-3 and TRBJ2-3; the match to TRBD1 covers 8 bases. CDR3 length: 16 residues. The germline V gene has CDR1 ENHRY and CDR2 SYGVKD. The trim removed 6 bases at V and 2 bases at J, leaving 10 bases unmatched.

The V gene is TRBV6-1, the J gene TRBJ2-4; D gene unclear. In germline, CDR1 is MNHNS, CDR2 SASEGT. CDR3 length: 11 residues. Trimming shortened V by 4 bases and J by 11 bases, and 9 bases separated the two germline ends. CDR3 in amino acids: CASSVQELQYF. The CDR3 DNA reads as TGTGCCAGCAGTGTACAAGAACTTCAGTACTTC.

The chain combines TRBV5-1 with TRBJ2-3, with 8 bases fitting TRBD2. CDR1 and CDR2 (germline): SGHRS, YFSETQ. The CDR3 extends over 15 amino acids. The J segment lost 1 base and the V segment lost 3 bases, leaving 4 bases of the junction unmatched. CDR3 DNA sequence: TGCGCCAGCAGCTCAGGACTAGCCCGCACAGATACGCAGTATTTT. It encodes CASSSGLARTDTQYF.

The chain combines TRBV5-4 with TRBJ2-2, with TRBD1 identical over 9 bases. CDR1 SGHNT and CDR2 YYREEE come from the germline V gene (reference sequence). The CDR3 is made up of 15 amino acids. The ends lost 0 bases at V and 5 bases at J; junction bases unmatched: 2. The CDR3 region has the DNA TGTGCCAGCAGCTTGGCCGGGACAGGGACCGGGGAGCTGTTTTTT. Its protein product is CASSLAGTGTGELFF.

The V and J genes are TRBV23-1 and TRBJ2-2, with TRBD1 matching over 8 bases. TRBV23-1 is marked as an open reading frame, function uncertain. This CDR3 is built from 16 residues. Trimming took 3 bases from V and 3 from J; bases not matched to a gene: 6. Here the CDR3 reads CASSHLGQGDTGELFF. Here the CDR3 DNA reads TGCGCCAGCAGTCACCTCGGACAGGGAGACACCGGGGAGCTGTTTTTT.

The V gene is TRBV6-8, the J gene TRBJ2-3; D is perhaps TRBD1 or TRBD2 (5 bases each). The CDR3 loop spans 13 amino acids. Deletions cut 6 bases from V and 5 bases from J, with 12 bases between. Germline assignment: CDR1 MNHGY and CDR2 SAAAGT. CDR3 nucleotides: TGTGCCAGCAGCCCGGGACCTTTAGATACGCAGTATTTT. It yields the protein CASSPGPLDTQYF.

This clone was observed a few times. V usage is TRBV10-1 and J usage is TRBJ1-2, with D perhaps matching TRBD1 (5 bases). The CDR3 spans 12 residues. The germline V gene encodes CDR1 WNHNN and CDR2 SYGVQD (reference sequence). Trimming left V 6 bases short and J 1 base short, with 6 bases between. CDR3 nucleotide sequence: TGCGCCAGCAGCAGGGATAACTATGGCTACACCTTC. Translated, it gives CASSRDNYGYTF.

The chain combines TRBV7-2 with TRBJ2-5, with no clear D. From germline, CDR1 is SGHTA and CDR2 FQGNSA. Trimming took 0 bases from V and 1 from J, leaving 3 bases between them. The CDR3 contains 13 residues. The CDR3: CASSLALQETQYF. The CDR3 region has the DNA TGTGCCAGCAGCTTAGCCCTCCAAGAGACCCAGTACTTC.

The V call is TRBV2, the J call TRBJ2-7; D gene uncertain. The germline V and J ends were trimmed by 5 bases and 1 base, with 9 bases remaining between them. The CDR3 runs to 13 residues. Looked up from germline, CDR1 is SNHLY and CDR2 is FYNNEI. The CDR3 sequence is CASSYRLSYEQYF. The DNA of the CDR3 is TGTGCCAGCAGTTATCGACTTTCCTACGAGCAGTACTTC.

This clone showed up just once. This sequence joins TRBV28 and TRBJ2-5; the D gene could be TRBD1 or TRBD2 (5 bases each). This CDR3 has 15 amino acids. From germline, CDR1 is MDHEN and CDR2 SYDVKM. V dropped 5 bases and J dropped 5 bases, with 18 bases sitting between them. CDR3 protein: CASSITGTLLETQYF. The DNA for the CDR3 is TGTGCCAGCAGTATCACCGGGACCCTGTTGGAGACCCAGTACTTC.

This clone was counted once. The chain is built from TRBV5-1 and TRBJ1-2; 7 bases are a match to TRBD1. V was pared by 4 bases and J by 7 bases, with 7 bases of the junction left unmatched. The CDR3 covers 13 residues. The germline V gene encodes CDR1 SGHRS and CDR2 YFSETQ. CDR3 protein: CASSPRQGRGYTF. CDR3 nucleotides: TGCGCCAGCAGCCCGAGACAGGGCCGTGGCTACACCTTC.

The V and J genes are TRBV4-2 and TRBJ1-1; possibly TRBD1 for D (5 bases). Trimming took off 5 bases at V and 3 bases at J, with 16 bases between the two ends. The CDR3 totals 15 residues. CDR1 is LGHNA and CDR2 is YNFKEQ in the germline V gene. The CDR3 is CASSKGGVEYTEAFF. The CDR3 DNA reads as TGTGCCAGCAGCAAAGGAGGGGTCGAGTACACTGAAGCTTTCTTT.

The V and J genes are TRBV2 and TRBJ2-5, with TRBD2 identical over 9 bases. Trimming at V came to 6 bases and at J to 5 bases, leaving 4 bases not matched to a gene. Germline V gene data show CDR1 as SNHLY and CDR2 as FYNNEI. This CDR3 has 13 residues. CDR3 nucleotides: TGTGCCAGCAGGAGGACTAGCGACGAGACCCAGTACTTC. It translates to CASRRTSDETQYF.

This clone was counted a single time. The chain has TRBV5-4 and TRBJ2-7; the match to TRBD2 covers 10 bases. This CDR3 has 14 amino acids. The V and J ends lost 1 base and 5 bases, in that order; junction bases with no gene match: 3. Germline CDR1 is SGHNT and CDR2 is YYREEE (reference sequence). The CDR3 DNA sequence: TGTGCCAGCAGCTTGAAAGCGGGAGGGAACGAGCAGTACTTC. This translates into CASSLKAGGNEQYF.

This clone has more than one count but fewer than ten. The chain has TRBV14 and TRBJ1-1; TRBD1 is a possible D gene (5 bases). Trimming shortened V by 4 bases and J by 0 bases, and 12 bases separated the two germline ends. This CDR3 is built from 15 residues. CDR1 and CDR2 from the germline V gene are SGHDN and FVKESK. This CDR3 is CASSPQVFMNTEAFF. The DNA for the CDR3 is TGTGCCAGCAGCCCACAGGTTTTTATGAACACTGAAGCTTTCTTT.

CDR3 DNA: TGTGCCAGCAGCTTGGGGCTAGCGGGAAGCACAGATACGCAGTATTTT. Amino acid sequence: CASSLGLAGSTDTQYF. The genes are TRBV5-5 and TRBJ2-3, with 9 positions matching TRBD2. The germline V gene encodes CDR1 SGHKS and CDR2 YYEKEE (reference sequence). Trimming removed 0 bases from V and 0 bases from J; junction bases left unmatched: 2. CDR3 length: 16 residues.

V and J are TRBV6-1 and TRBJ1-1; D unresolved. V was shortened by 6 bases and J by 5 bases, with 16 bases between the two germline ends. The CDR3 is made up of 14 amino acids. CDR1 is MNHNS and CDR2 is SASEGT in the germline V gene. CDR3: CASSPFQVVTEAFF. The CDR3 bases are TGTGCCAGCAGCCCATTCCAGGTTGTGACTGAAGCTTTCTTT.

This clone was found once. This chain joins TRBV27 and TRBJ1-3; 9 nucleotides line up with TRBD1. CDR1 is MNHEY and CDR2 is SMNVEV in the germline V gene (reference sequence). Unmatched junction bases numbered 5, after V lost 2 bases and J lost 0 bases. The CDR3 length is 17 residues. CDR3 sequence: CASSLIGQGTSGNTIYF. For the CDR3, the DNA is TGTGCCAGCAGTTTAATTGGACAGGGGACCTCTGGAAACACCATATATTTT.

V and J are TRBV5-1 and TRBJ1-5, with unresolved D. Looked up from germline, CDR1 is SGHRS and CDR2 is YFSETQ. V was pared by 5 bases and J by 10 bases, with 19 bases between. The CDR3 runs 14 residues. The CDR3 DNA is TGCGCCAGCAGAGCCGGGCCCGGGGAGGGCCCCCAGCATTTT. It yields the protein CASRAGPGEGPQHF.